This paragraph reports one TCR beta chain. These data are taken from a study of blood T cell repertoires in COVID-19. Only in-frame clones appear in the TCRdb table, and some are missing; sequencing was by immunoSEQ multiplex PCR. The top ten clones hold less than 8.5% of a sample with 200,000 or so clones, about 80% of them seen once. This CDR3 spans 14 amino acids. V was clipped by 7 bases and J by 9 bases; unmatched bases: 10. Per germline, CDR1 SGHAT and CDR2 FQNNGV. The sample comprised PBMCs or T cells enriched from blood (not recorded which). The chain is built from TRBV11-2 and TRBJ2-1; 9 nucleotides agree with TRBD2. The origin of this receptor is a man aged 35-49 years who had recovered from COVID-19. This CDR3 is CASTRGGERGEQFF. The DNA of the CDR3 is TGTGCCAGCACTCGCGGGGGGGAGAGGGGTGAGCAGTTCTTC.